This TCR beta chain was profiled in a study of T-cell memory formation after mild COVID-19. In TCRdb, the 5' RACE reads were re-called with MiXCR into one record per CDR3 protein. The data show around 300,000 distinct CDR3 sequences, with roughly 13% seen just once and about 24% held by the top ten. Deletions cut 5 bases from V and 1 base from J, with 17 bases between. Germline CDR1 reads DFQATT; CDR2 reads SNEGSKA (reference sequence). This CDR3 region has 15 residues. The sample consisted of PBMCs or a T cell subset sorted from them (not recorded which). The receptor comes from a man aged 18 to 30 who had mild COVID-19 (a few samples of this study predate the infection). Cell type and time point are not known. The chain couples TRBV20-1 to TRBJ2-5; no clear D gene. The CDR3 loop reads CSAVGNRKGQETQYF. Written as DNA, the CDR3 is TGCAGTGCTGTAGGGAATCGGAAAGGCCAAGAGACCCAGTACTTC.